This T cell receptor (beta chain) was sequenced during a study of blood T cell repertoires in COVID-19. Overall study: Donors in the United States, Italy and Spain gave samples during acute or convalescent COVID-19. PBMCs, B-cell-depleted T cells, or T cells were the source of the cDNA or gDNA that made up the material.

In the source study's methods: Using reference gene primer amplification, nucleated cell counts were estimated. Here immunoSEQ multiplex PCR was the method, and the copy in TCRdb shows in-frame clones only, minus some. V, J and clone size are taken as reported in that table, and D and trimming were inferred from the DNA itself. The sample carries around 300,000 clones, roughly 87% recorded once. V shed 7 bases, J shed 3 bases, and the junction held 12 bases outside the gene matches. There are 15 residues in the CDR3. Germline CDR1 MDHEN, CDR2 SYDVKM. The source is a man aged 45-65 years with active or convalescent COVID-19. The chain joins TRBV28 to TRBJ2-7, with TRBD1 matching over 7 bases. The material sequenced was peripheral blood. The CDR3 DNA reads TGTGCCAGCACCCCATGGGCAGGGGGTTACTACGAGCAGTACTTC. As protein: CASTPWAGGYYEQYF.